The rows below give T cell receptor beta chains drawn from one sample of a study of CD8 T cells in ankylosing spondylitis. TCRdb analysed the 5' RACE reads with MiXCR anew, one entry per CDR3 protein. Among more than 400,000 distinct CDR3 sequences listed, less than 6% were seen once. What was sequenced was blood, either unsorted or a sorted T cell fraction (not recorded which). Source of these receptors: a male donor with ankylosing spondylitis. Each CDR3 is given without its conserved first and last residue.

j_call: TRBJ2-1; v_call: TRBV15; cdr3_aa: ATSRDLGTGVNEQF
j_call: TRBJ2-1; v_call: TRBV18; cdr3_aa: ASSPRNKGDNEQF
j_call: TRBJ1-1; v_call: TRBV6-5; cdr3_aa: ASSYLTGIGRDTEAF
j_call: TRBJ1-5; v_call: TRBV28; cdr3_aa: ASSSNRRGNQPQH
j_call: TRBJ2-7; v_call: TRBV20-1; cdr3_aa: SASRPSYEQY
j_call: TRBJ2-7; v_call: TRBV5-1; cdr3_aa: ASSFLSGTGDYEQY
j_call: TRBJ2-7; v_call: TRBV27; cdr3_aa: ASRRVVSEQY
j_call: TRBJ1-4; v_call: TRBV12-3/TRBV12-4; cdr3_aa: ASSRDRTVEKLF
j_call: TRBJ2-7; v_call: TRBV5-1; cdr3_aa: ASSLTPGGGMWQY
j_call: TRBJ2-1; v_call: TRBV29-1; cdr3_aa: SVARAPYNEQF
j_call: TRBJ2-1; v_call: TRBV4-1; cdr3_aa: ASSQGLAGGLGPGPYNEQF
j_call: TRBJ2-7; v_call: TRBV5-5; cdr3_aa: ASSFGTGKNEQY
j_call: TRBJ1-1; v_call: TRBV20-1; cdr3_aa: SAPDWPNTEAF
j_call: TRBJ2-3; v_call: TRBV29-1; cdr3_aa: SVGLQGPADTQY
j_call: TRBJ1-3; v_call: TRBV15; cdr3_aa: ATSREYDSHSGNTIY
j_call: TRBJ2-3; v_call: TRBV7-3; cdr3_aa: ASSSPSTSGGTDTQY
j_call: TRBJ2-7; v_call: TRBV5-1; cdr3_aa: ASSFQGATEQY
j_call: TRBJ2-3; v_call: TRBV7-2; cdr3_aa: ASSSQLAVGTDTQY
j_call: TRBJ2-7; v_call: TRBV7-2; cdr3_aa: ASSLEVSSYEQY
j_call: TRBJ2-2; v_call: TRBV20-1; cdr3_aa: SARDSARDLQTGELF
j_call: TRBJ2-1; v_call: TRBV6-6; cdr3_aa: ASSYPASDEQF
j_call: TRBJ2-5; v_call: TRBV4-3; cdr3_aa: ASSQDQGQETQY
j_call: TRBJ1-5; v_call: TRBV24-1; cdr3_aa: ATSASQGNQPQH
j_call: TRBJ1-1; v_call: TRBV7-2; cdr3_aa: ASSLVRGYTEAF
j_call: TRBJ1-2; v_call: TRBV11-2; cdr3_aa: ASSLDYARQEYT
j_call: TRBJ2-7; v_call: TRBV20-1; cdr3_aa: SAPNSGTRITSEQY
j_call: TRBJ1-2; v_call: TRBV4-3; cdr3_aa: ASSQFYRGGYT
j_call: TRBJ2-5; v_call: TRBV15; cdr3_aa: ATSLPYGQGDQETQY
j_call: TRBJ2-4; v_call: TRBV4-2; cdr3_aa: ASSQDGQNIQY
j_call: TRBJ2-5; v_call: TRBV7-2; cdr3_aa: ASTGRIQETQY
j_call: TRBJ2-2; v_call: TRBV5-1; cdr3_aa: ASSSRLDGELF
j_call: TRBJ1-2; v_call: TRBV6-1; cdr3_aa: ASSRGLGGGYT
j_call: TRBJ2-1; v_call: TRBV7-6; cdr3_aa: ASSDRAGDEQF
j_call: TRBJ2-1; v_call: TRBV11-2; cdr3_aa: ASSNGLANEQF
j_call: TRBJ2-7; v_call: TRBV7-9; cdr3_aa: ASSFRTSGAYEQY
j_call: TRBJ2-1; v_call: TRBV29-1; cdr3_aa: SVQSPGLNNEQF
j_call: TRBJ1-1; v_call: TRBV5-6; cdr3_aa: ASSLVGLNTEAF
j_call: TRBJ2-5; v_call: TRBV7-9; cdr3_aa: ASSRVVETQY
j_call: TRBJ2-5; v_call: TRBV27; cdr3_aa: ASSLFGLAGGDSETQY
j_call: TRBJ2-2; v_call: TRBV18; cdr3_aa: ASSPSTGGMNTGELF